A single sample is the source of the 24 T cell receptor beta chains below, sequenced in a study of CD8 T cells in Susac syndrome. The RNA input was roughly 0.45 to 1 ug, and it was reverse transcribed with random hexamers. TCRdb re-called the immunoSEQ multiplex PCR reads with MiXCR, one entry per CDR3 protein. This table holds around 170,000 distinct CDR3 sequences, around 95% found once. What was sequenced was CD4+ T cells from PBMCs. All receptors come from a human donor with Susac syndrome.

CDR3: CASSPGGGKQPQHF. The CDR3 bases are TGTGCCAGCAGCCCGGGGGGGGGAAAGCAGCCCCAGCATTTT. The J gene is TRBJ1-5, the V gene TRBV6-5, with D perhaps matching TRBD1 (5 bases). CDR3 size: 14 residues. V gave up 6 bases and J gave up 7 bases, with 16 bases separating them. Germline CDR1 reads MNHEY; CDR2 reads SVGAGI.

This clonotype was observed once. V and J are TRBV29-1 and TRBJ1-1; 7 bases match TRBD1. This CDR3 has 13 amino acids. CDR1 SQVTM and CDR2 ANQGSEA come from the germline V gene. With V trimmed by 7 bases and J by 4 bases, 9 bases remained unmatched. This CDR3 reads CSGSQGSGTEAFF. In nucleotides, the CDR3 is TGCAGCGGTTCACAGGGGTCGGGCACTGAAGCTTTCTTT.

This chain joins TRBV19 and TRBJ2-3; D is possibly TRBD1 (6 bases). Germline V gene data show CDR1 as LNHDA and CDR2 as SQIVND (reference sequence). The CDR3 has 14 amino acids. The V and J ends lost 3 bases and 7 bases respectively, with 14 bases between them. DNA of the CDR3: TGTGCCAGTAGTATGGGGCAGGGGCGGAATACGCAGTATTTT. Translating gives CASSMGQGRNTQYF.

V usage is TRBV30 and J usage is TRBJ2-3, with D perhaps being TRBD1 or TRBD2 (5 bases each). Per the germline V gene, CDR1 is GTSNPN and CDR2 is SVGIG (reference sequence). The CDR3 consists of 16 residues. Trimming pared 5 bases from V and 4 bases from J, leaving 22 bases between. In nucleotides, the CDR3 is TGTGCCTGGGCAAAATCCGGGACCTCTCGATCAGATACGCAGTATTTT. It yields the protein CAWAKSGTSRSDTQYF.

This rearrangement joins TRBV20-1 to TRBJ1-1; unclear D gene. The CDR3 totals 12 residues. Germline V gives CDR1 DFQATT, CDR2 SNEGSKA (reference sequence). V shed 0 bases and J shed 3 bases, with 5 bases lying between them. The CDR3 sequence: CSAREGHTEAFF. DNA for the CDR3: TGCAGTGCTAGAGAAGGGCACACTGAAGCTTTCTTT.

This chain uses TRBV6-6 with TRBJ2-7, with 7 bases matching TRBD1. The ends lost 9 bases at V and 2 bases at J; junction bases unmatched: 4. CDR1 and CDR2 (germline): MNHNY, SVGAGI (reference sequence). The CDR3 totals 12 residues. The CDR3 DNA reads TGTGCCAGTCAGGACAGGCCCTACGAGCAGTACTTC. It yields the protein CASQDRPYEQYF.

The chain joins TRBV27 to TRBJ2-4; D perhaps matches TRBD1 (5 bases). Germline V CDR1 and CDR2: MNHEY, SMNVEV (reference sequence). The CDR3 length is 14 residues. V dropped 5 bases and J dropped 2 bases, with 10 bases sitting between them. This CDR3 reads CASSLKGTKNIQYF. CDR3 bases: TGTGCCAGCAGTCTAAAGGGGACCAAAAACATTCAGTACTTC.

The chain combines TRBV30 with TRBJ1-2, with 7 bases fitting TRBD1. The CDR3 totals 11 residues. The germline CDR1 and CDR2 sequences are GTSNPN and SVGIG (reference sequence). V trimming: 4 bases; J trimming: 5 bases; junction bases outside the gene matches: 1. The DNA of the CDR3 is TGTGCCTGGATACAGGGGTATGGCTACACCTTC. As protein: CAWIQGYGYTF.

The rearrangement joins TRBV20-1 to TRBJ2-1; 7 bases align to TRBD2. Germline V lookup: CDR1 DFQATT, CDR2 SNEGSKA (reference sequence). Germline trimming cut 8 bases from V and 4 bases from J; bases unmatched to any gene: 23. The length of the CDR3 is 18 residues. CDR3 in amino acids: CSTSGTPRHLGRYNEQFF. The DNA of the CDR3 is TGCAGTACCAGCGGGACTCCAAGACACTTAGGTCGGTACAATGAGCAGTTCTTC.

This chain connects TRBV20-1 to TRBJ1-5, with D possibly TRBD1 on 6 matching bases. The germline V gene has CDR1 DFQATT and CDR2 SNEGSKA (reference sequence). Trimming left V 6 bases short and J 5 bases short, with 20 bases between. The CDR3 runs to 15 residues. The CDR3 nucleotides read TGCAGTGCGTTCCCTCGCGGGGGCTTGTATCAGCCCCAGCATTTT. Protein: CSAFPRGGLYQPQHF.

The rearrangement joins TRBV3-1 to TRBJ2-5; possible D gene TRBD2, 5 bases. Trimming took off 2 bases at V and 1 base at J, with 11 bases between the two ends. The germline gives CDR1 LGHDT, CDR2 YNNKEL (reference sequence). CDR3 length equals 15 residues. CDR3 amino acids: CASSQPGVLQETQYF. CDR3 DNA: TGTGCCAGCAGCCAACCCGGGGTCCTCCAAGAGACCCAGTACTTC.

The chain is built from TRBV29-1 and TRBJ2-5, with 10 bases lining up with TRBD2. CDR3 length: 14 amino acids. Germline CDR1 is SQVTM and CDR2 is ANQGSEA. V shed 4 bases, J shed 5 bases, and the junction held 7 bases outside the gene matches. CDR3 bases: TGCAGCGTTGTTCAGCGGGGGGGCCGGGAGACCCAGTACTTC. Protein: CSVVQRGGRETQYF. The entire variable domain, with the rest obtained from reference TRBV29-1 and TRBJ2-5, is as follows: SAVISQKPSRDICQRGTSLTIQCQVDSQVTMMFWYRQQPGQSLTLIATANQGSEATYESGFVIDKFPISRPNLTFSTLTVSNMSPEDSSIYLCSVVQRGGRETQYFGPGTRLLVL.

The chain links TRBV5-6 to TRBJ2-6; a possible D gene is TRBD1 (6 bases). Germline CDR1 and CDR2: SGHDT and YYEEEE. V shed 4 bases and J shed 3 bases, with 11 bases lying between them. The CDR3 is 15 amino acids. In DNA, the CDR3 is TGTGCCAGCAGCAAACAGGGTTTTGGGGCCAACGTCCTGACTTTC. This sequence encodes CASSKQGFGANVLTF. Complete variable domain (other parts from reference TRBV5-6 and TRBJ2-6): DAGVTQSPTHLIKTRGQQVTLRCSPKSGHDTVSWYQQALGQGPQFIFQYYEEEERQRGNFPDRFSGHQFPNYSSELNVNALLLGDSALYLCASSKQGFGANVLTFGAGSRLTVL.

CDR3 coding DNA: TGTGCCAGCAGCTTAGGACAGGCCGCCTCCTACGAGCAGTACTTC. Translating it yields CASSLGQAASYEQYF. V gene TRBV7-9 combines with J gene TRBJ2-7; the D gene is possibly TRBD1 (6 bases). The germline V gene encodes CDR1 SEHNR and CDR2 FQNEAQ (reference sequence). The CDR3 contains 15 residues. V was clipped by 1 base and J by 0 bases, with 10 bases between them.

The J gene is TRBJ2-1, the V gene TRBV2; D ambiguous. Deletions cut 6 bases from V and 8 bases from J, with 20 bases between. Germline values: CDR1 SNHLY, CDR2 FYNNEI. The CDR3 consists of 15 residues. The CDR3 DNA sequence: TGTGCCAGCAGCCCCACCCGGTACCCCTTCGATGAGCAGTTCTTC. It yields the protein CASSPTRYPFDEQFF.

This chain joins TRBV29-1 and TRBJ2-1; 8 nucleotides line up with TRBD1. Germline trimming cut 5 bases from V and 3 bases from J; bases unmatched to any gene: 6. The CDR3 covers 14 residues. Germline V gene lookup returns CDR1 SQVTM and CDR2 ANQGSEA. The CDR3 coding sequence is TGCAGCGTTACTATACAGGGGGTCTACAATGAGCAGTTCTTC. Its protein product is CSVTIQGVYNEQFF.

The chain joins TRBV29-1 to TRBJ1-2, with a possible D match to TRBD1 (6 bases). Germline V CDR1 and CDR2: SQVTM, ANQGSEA. Trimming stripped 2 bases from V and 7 bases from J, with 14 bases between. The CDR3 is 13 amino acids. The CDR3 nucleotides read TGCAGCGTTGAATCGGCGGGGGCCATTGGCTACACCTTC. Translated, it gives CSVESAGAIGYTF.

The chain has TRBV20-1 and TRBJ2-1; D is unresolved. The CDR3 sequence is 14 residues long. Per the germline V gene, CDR1 is DFQATT and CDR2 is SNEGSKA (reference sequence). V lost 3 bases and J lost 3, with 12 bases in between. The CDR3 region has the DNA TGCAGTGCTAGGAGATCGGAACTCTACAATGAGCAGTTCTTC. Its protein product is CSARRSELYNEQFF.

This sequence joins TRBV10-3 and TRBJ2-3, with a weak D call TRBD2 (5 bases). Trimming shortened V by 9 bases and J by 4 bases, and 17 bases separated the two germline ends. CDR3 length equals 14 residues. The germline gives CDR1 ENHRY, CDR2 SYGVKD. In nucleotides, the CDR3 is TGTGCCATAAGGACTGAGGACGGGGCAGATACGCAGTATTTT. It specifies CAIRTEDGADTQYF.

The chain employs TRBV19 and TRBJ2-6; D may be TRBD1 or TRBD2 (5 bases each). CDR3 size: 13 residues. In germline, CDR1 is LNHDA, CDR2 SQIVND (reference sequence). V was pared by 7 bases and J by 4 bases, with 8 bases between. CDR3 sequence: CASMGRGANVLTF. The CDR3 DNA is TGTGCCAGTATGGGACGGGGGGCCAACGTCCTGACTTTC. The full variable domain, in which reference TRBV19 and TRBJ2-6 provide the parts outside the CDR3, is DGGITQSPKYLFRKEGQNVTLSCEQNLNHDAMYWYRQDPGQGLRLIYYSQIVNDFQKGDIAEGYSVSREKKESFPLTVTSAQKNPTAFYLCASMGRGANVLTFGAGSRLTVL.

The V call is TRBV7-2, the J call TRBJ1-4, with TRBD1 matching over 8 bases. V lost 2 bases and J lost 6; bases outside the gene matches: 8. The CDR3 sequence is 16 residues long. Germline V lookup: CDR1 SGHTA, CDR2 FQGNSA. In DNA form, the CDR3 reads TGTGCCAGCAGCTTAACGCTCCCGGGACAGGATGAAAAACTGTTTTTT. Translated: CASSLTLPGQDEKLFF.

CDR3 residues: CSATRSSYNSPLHF. CDR3 coding DNA: TGCAGTGCTACCAGGAGCTCCTATAATTCACCCCTCCACTTT. The chain is built from TRBV20-1 and TRBJ1-6; no clear D gene. V was shortened by 4 bases and J by 0 bases, with 7 bases between the two germline ends. This CDR3 is built from 14 residues. In germline, CDR1 is DFQATT, CDR2 SNEGSKA (reference sequence).

The chain links TRBV12-3 or TRBV12-4 to TRBJ2-7, with a possible D match to TRBD2 (6 bases). The CDR3 spans 14 residues. The V and J ends lost 3 bases and 3 bases respectively, with 12 bases between them. In DNA form, the CDR3 reads TGTGCCAGCAGTTTTATAGGGAGGCACTACGAGCAGTACTTC. Translating it yields CASSFIGRHYEQYF.

The gene calls are TRBV19 and TRBJ2-5; 14 bases are shared with TRBD2. The CDR3 is made up of 18 amino acids. Per germline, CDR1 LNHDA and CDR2 SQIVND (reference sequence). The J segment lost 4 bases and the V segment lost 9 bases, leaving 16 bases of the junction unmatched. CDR3: CASRRLAGGPSGSETQYF. CDR3 sequence (DNA): TGTGCCAGCCGCCGACTAGCGGGGGGGCCTTCGGGCTCAGAGACCCAGTACTTC.